Each of the 22 T cell receptor beta chains below was sequenced from the same sample in a study of molecular identifiers for immune sequencing clone quantification. MiXCR, run by TCRdb on the PCR reads, gives a single entry per CDR3 protein. The table has a few hundred thousand distinct CDR3 sequences, around 23% seen once; the top ten hold approximately 0.8%. Sequencing was performed on naive CD8+ T cells from blood, with Jurkat cell RNA spiked in. The subset denotes: FACS-sorted CD8+CD4-CCR7+CD45RA+ naive T cells. These TCRs come from a human donor in good health. Some libraries in this study had Jurkat cell RNA spiked in.

In this sample, this clonotype turned up a few times. The J gene is TRBJ2-7, the V gene TRBV29-1; a weak D match, TRBD1 (5 bases). The CDR3 consists of 14 residues. Trimming stripped 5 bases from V and 2 bases from J, with 16 bases between. Germline V gene data show CDR1 as SQVTM and CDR2 as ANQGSEA. CDR3 sequence reads: CSVLSAGKTYEQYF. The CDR3 region has the DNA TGCAGCGTTCTCTCGGCAGGGAAAACCTACGAGCAGTACTTC.

The chain links TRBV2 to TRBJ2-5; D remains ambiguous. V lost 7 bases and J lost 3, with 6 bases in between. Germline loops: CDR1 SNHLY, CDR2 FYNNEI. The CDR3 loop spans 11 amino acids. CDR3: CASTGEETQYF. CDR3 bases: TGTGCCAGCACTGGTGAAGAGACCCAGTACTTC.

The V gene is TRBV2, the J gene TRBJ2-3; TRBD1 matches at 8 bases. The trim removed 2 bases at V and 2 bases at J, leaving 3 bases unmatched. The CDR3 length is 15 residues. Germline V lookup: CDR1 SNHLY, CDR2 FYNNEI. The CDR3 nucleotides are TGTGCCAGCAGTGAAACAGGGGGATTCACAGATACGCAGTATTTT. Translation gives CASSETGGFTDTQYF.

The sample holds a few counts of this clonotype. A much larger clonotype is one base distant, so this may be a read error. This chain links TRBV7-9 with TRBJ2-6, with D unclear. CDR3 length equals 14 residues. V lost 0 bases, J lost 0 bases, and 0 bases lay in between. Germline V gene sequence: CDR1 SEHNR, CDR2 FQNEAQ (reference sequence). Written as DNA, the CDR3 is TGTGCCAGCAGCTTAGCCTCTGGGGCCAACGTCCTGACTTTC. It is translated as CASSLASGANVLTF.

Concerning this clonotype: At one of its ends the junction is not consistent with the germline gene, which may arise from a read error. The genes are TRBV27 and TRBJ1-5; perhaps TRBD1 as D (5 bases). Per germline, CDR1 MNHEY and CDR2 SMNVEV (reference sequence). This CDR3 contains 14 residues. The CDR3 sequence: CASNRSGPNPPQHF. The CDR3 DNA is TGTGCCAGCAATAGATCAGGGCCCAATCCGCCCCAGCATTTT.

The chain joins TRBV28 to TRBJ1-6, with TRBD1 identical over 9 bases. Germline trimming cut 5 bases from V and 10 bases from J; bases unmatched to any gene: 6. There are 14 residues in the CDR3. Looked up from germline, CDR1 is MDHEN and CDR2 is SYDVKM. CDR3 sequence reads: CASSRGTGNSPLHF. The CDR3 DNA sequence: TGTGCCAGCAGTCGGGGGACAGGGAACTCACCCCTCCACTTT.

This clonotype turned up a few times. The V and J genes are TRBV6-5 and TRBJ2-7, with 9 positions matching TRBD1. This CDR3 region has 15 residues. In germline, CDR1 is MNHEY, CDR2 SVGAGI. J was trimmed by 2 bases and V by 0 bases; bases with no gene match: 2. The CDR3 sequence: CASSYSGTGPYEQYF. The CDR3 region has the DNA TGTGCCAGCAGTTACTCGGGGACAGGGCCCTACGAGCAGTACTTC.

This clonotype appeared once. This clone may be a read error of a much larger clone one base away. The V call is TRBV4-2, the J call TRBJ2-7; D call uncertain. Trimming cost V 5 bases and J 3 bases, with 17 bases left between them. The V gene's germline CDR1 is LGHNA and CDR2 YNFKEQ. This CDR3 contains 15 residues. This CDR3 reads CASSATEPGNYEQYF. In DNA, the CDR3 is TGTGCCAGCAGCGCAACGGAGCCAGGCAACTACGAGCAGTACTTC.

This chain connects TRBV28 to TRBJ1-1; a weak D match, TRBD1 (6 bases). V shed 1 base and J shed 7 bases, with 7 bases lying between them. Germline V gene sequence: CDR1 MDHEN, CDR2 SYDVKM. The CDR3 consists of 12 residues. DNA for the CDR3: TGTGCCAGCAGTTTATCAGGGGTTGAAGCTTTCTTT. Translated: CASSLSGVEAFF.

In the case of this clonotype: A much larger clone lies a single base off, so this may be a read error. The chain recombines TRBV4-1 with TRBJ2-7, with 7 bases lining up with TRBD1. CDR3 length: 15 amino acids. Per germline, CDR1 MGHRA and CDR2 YSYEKL. CDR3 nucleotide sequence: TGCGCCAGCAGCCAAGGTGACAGGGCCACTTACGCGCAGTACTTC. Residues: CASSQGDRATYAQYF.

This chain uses TRBV4-3 with TRBJ2-7, with 8 nucleotides matching TRBD2. CDR3 length: 15 amino acids. V lost 0 bases and J lost 8; bases outside the gene matches: 9. CDR1 and CDR2 from the germline V gene are LGHNA and YSLEER. CDR3 residues: CASSQDFGGDGKQYF. The CDR3 DNA reads TGCGCCAGCAGCCAAGATTTCGGGGGGGATGGCAAGCAGTACTTC.

This clonotype was counted between two and nine times. This chain joins TRBV18 and TRBJ1-1; 7 bases are shared with TRBD1. The V and J ends lost 8 bases and 2 bases, in that order; junction bases with no gene match: 8. This CDR3 has 14 residues. From germline, CDR1 is KGHSH and CDR2 LQKENI. The CDR3 reads CASAEQGFNTEAFF. The DNA for the CDR3 is TGTGCCAGCGCCGAACAGGGGTTTAACACTGAAGCTTTCTTT. The variable domain in full, with the rest retrieved from reference TRBV18 and TRBJ1-1, is NAGVMQNPRHLVRRRGQEARLRCSPMKGHSHVYWYRQLPEEGLKFMVYLQKENIIDESGMPKERFSAEFPKEGPSILRIQQVVRGDSAAYFCASAEQGFNTEAFFGQGTRLTVV.

The V gene is TRBV4-3, the J gene TRBJ2-7, with 9 nucleotides matching TRBD1. The V segment lost 5 bases and the J segment 3 bases; nucleotides outside the gene matches: 14. The CDR3 extends over 17 amino acids. The germline V gene encodes CDR1 LGHNA and CDR2 YSLEER. CDR3 region: CASSLALTGQGNYEQYF. CDR3 coding DNA: TGCGCCAGCAGCTTAGCTTTAACGGGACAGGGAAACTACGAGCAGTACTTC.

This clonotype was detected many times. V and J are TRBV6-5 and TRBJ2-7, with D unresolved. V shed 2 bases and J shed 0 bases, with 17 bases lying between them. Germline CDR1 and CDR2: MNHEY and SVGAGI. The CDR3 extends over 17 amino acids. The CDR3 spells CASSYRSPGTNSYEQYF. For the CDR3, the DNA is TGTGCCAGCAGTTACAGAAGTCCGGGCACCAACTCCTACGAGCAGTACTTC.

This clonotype was recorded many times. The rearrangement links TRBV6-6 to TRBJ2-5; no reliable D call. There are 14 residues in the CDR3. Germline CDR1 is MNHNY and CDR2 is SVGAGI (reference sequence). Trimming stripped 1 base from V and 1 base from J, with 7 bases between. The CDR3 sequence: CASSYWAAQETQYF. The CDR3 DNA reads TGTGCCAGCAGTTACTGGGCAGCCCAAGAGACCCAGTACTTC.

The rearrangement joins TRBV20-1 to TRBJ2-7; no firm D call. Germline CDR1 reads DFQATT; CDR2 reads SNEGSKA (reference sequence). Trimming shortened V by 0 bases and J by 0 bases, and 9 bases separated the two germline ends. This CDR3 has 14 residues. CDR3 region: CSAREVLHSYEQYF. CDR3 coding DNA: TGCAGTGCTAGAGAGGTCCTTCACTCCTACGAGCAGTACTTC.

This clonotype was found a few times. The chain uses TRBV19 and TRBJ1-2, with D perhaps TRBD1 (5 bases). V was clipped by 0 bases and J by 2 bases, with 13 bases between them. The CDR3 has 16 amino acids. Germline CDR1 reads LNHDA; CDR2 reads SQIVND (reference sequence). CDR3 DNA sequence: TGTGCCAGTAGTATAGATCCGGGGGGACCGAACTATGGCTACACCTTC. It translates to CASSIDPGGPNYGYTF.

This clonotype was seen only a few times. The chain combines TRBV7-2 with TRBJ2-5; 8 positions match TRBD2. V dropped 1 base and J dropped 5; count of bases not matched to a gene: 12. The germline gives CDR1 SGHTA, CDR2 FQGNSA. The CDR3 loop spans 17 amino acids. CDR3 protein: CASSLVFGAGAGETQYF. The CDR3 DNA reads TGTGCCAGCAGCTTAGTTTTTGGAGCGGGGGCCGGGGAGACCCAGTACTTC.

This clonotype was seen repeatedly, ten times or more. The chain has TRBV5-1 and TRBJ2-7; D uncertain. The germline gives CDR1 SGHRS, CDR2 YFSETQ. This CDR3 spans 14 amino acids. Trimming cost V 0 bases and J 5 bases, with 12 bases left between them. CDR3 DNA: TGCGCCAGCAGCTTGGCTGGCCTACCAGACGAGCAGTACTTC. Amino acids: CASSLAGLPDEQYF.

This clonotype was recorded at least ten times. V gene TRBV5-6 combines with J gene TRBJ2-3; D unclear. Germline V gene lookup returns CDR1 SGHDT and CDR2 YYEEEE. Trimming took 0 bases from V and 2 from J, leaving 13 bases between them. The length of the CDR3 is 16 residues. CDR3 nucleotides: TGTGCCAGCAGCTTGGTCCGGGCAGGTCTCACAGATACGCAGTATTTT. It specifies CASSLVRAGLTDTQYF.

In its sample, this clonotype was seen a few times. V is TRBV6-2 or TRBV6-3 and J is TRBJ2-2; possible D gene TRBD1, 6 bases. V lost 5 bases and J 4 bases, leaving 17 bases between the germline ends. Germline-derived CDR1 and CDR2 are MNHEY and SVGEGT. The CDR3 has 16 amino acids. CDR3 amino acids: CASSRRTVVGTGELFF. The CDR3 DNA sequence: TGTGCCAGCAGTCGACGGACAGTCGTGGGCACCGGGGAGCTGTTTTTT.

In its sample, this clonotype was seen once. An end of the junction does not agree with germline; a read error may underlie this. The genes are TRBV4-3 and TRBJ2-7; the D gene is possibly TRBD1 (6 bases). There are 17 residues in the CDR3. The V gene's germline CDR1 is LGHNA and CDR2 YSLEER. As DNA, the CDR3 is TGCGCCGGCAGCCAAAAACTGAGCGTCAGGGGCGCGGGCGAGCAGTACTTC. Translated, it gives CAGSQKLSVRGAGEQYF.